The 23 T cell receptor beta chains given below trace back to one sample, sequenced in a study of blood T cell repertoires in COVID-19. Assay: immunoSEQ multiplex PCR; the TCRdb copy retains only in-frame clones and omits some. The profile covers 200,000 to 250,000 clones, with about 93% appearing a single time and 0.83% taken by the ten largest. The sequenced sample consisted of peripheral blood. The source is a man younger than 40 with COVID-19, enrolled during active disease.

This clone appeared once. CDR3 in DNA: TGTGCCAGCAGTGACGTCAGAGGCTACACCTTC. The encoded protein is CASSDVRGYTF. The chain combines TRBV6-1 with TRBJ1-2, with no clear D. Germline CDR1 is MNHNS and CDR2 is SASEGT. V lost 3 bases, J lost 8 bases, and 7 bases lay in between. The CDR3 is made up of 11 amino acids.

The chain employs TRBV18 and TRBJ2-3; TRBD1 matches 7 bases. This CDR3 is built from 16 residues. Germline V gene lookup returns CDR1 KGHSH and CDR2 LQKENI. After removal of 6 bases from V and 0 bases from J, the junction contained 9 bases not matched to a gene. The CDR3 coding sequence is TGTGCCAGCTCCCTCCCGAGGGGGCTTAGCACAGATACGCAGTATTTT. Translation: CASSLPRGLSTDTQYF.

The count of this clone is one. This chain connects TRBV6-1 to TRBJ1-5; D perhaps matches TRBD1 (5 bases). Germline CDR1 and CDR2: MNHNS and SASEGT. This CDR3 has 17 residues. With 2 bases removed from V and 0 bases from J, the gap between germline ends came to 14 bases. Here the CDR3 reads CASSEKRQGVSNQPQHF. CDR3 sequence (DNA): TGTGCCAGCAGTGAAAAGAGGCAGGGTGTTAGCAATCAGCCCCAGCATTTT.

The chain joins TRBV5-5 to TRBJ2-7, with D hard to call. Trimming left V 3 bases short and J 2 bases short, with 9 bases between. CDR1 is SGHKS and CDR2 is YYEKEE in the germline V gene (reference sequence). The CDR3 loop spans 13 amino acids. The CDR3 bases are TGTGCCAGCAGCTCAACCAGGCCCTACGAGCAGTACTTC. The encoded protein is CASSSTRPYEQYF.

The chain uses TRBV5-1 and TRBJ2-3; D unresolved. The length of the CDR3 is 16 residues. Germline lookup yields CDR1 SGHRS and CDR2 YFSETQ. Trimming shortened V by 1 base and J by 4 bases, and 16 bases separated the two germline ends. CDR3 sequence (DNA): TGCGCCAGCAGCTTGTCTACTATAATCGTCCCAGATACGCAGTATTTT. It specifies CASSLSTIIVPDTQYF. Drawing the rest from reference TRBV5-1 and TRBJ2-3, the complete variable domain is KAGVTQTPRYLIKTRGQQVTLSCSPISGHRSVSWYQQTPGQGLQFLFEYFSETQRNKGNFPGRFSGRQFSNSRSEMNVSTLELGDSALYLCASSLSTIIVPDTQYFGPGTRLTVL.

J is TRBJ2-3 and V is TRBV5-1; D is uncertain. Trimming took off 0 bases at V and 2 bases at J, with 7 bases between the two ends. CDR3 length: 14 amino acids. Germline-derived CDR1 and CDR2 are SGHRS and YFSETQ. The CDR3 spells CASSLDRHTDTQYF. In nucleotides, the CDR3 is TGCGCCAGCAGCTTGGACAGACACACAGATACGCAGTATTTT. The entire variable domain, with the rest obtained from reference TRBV5-1 and TRBJ2-3, is as follows: KAGVTQTPRYLIKTRGQQVTLSCSPISGHRSVSWYQQTPGQGLQFLFEYFSETQRNKGNFPGRFSGRQFSNSRSEMNVSTLELGDSALYLCASSLDRHTDTQYFGPGTRLTVL.

This sequence joins TRBV19 and TRBJ2-7; TRBD1 matches 8 bases. The CDR3 extends over 15 amino acids. Germline V gene data show CDR1 as LNHDA and CDR2 as SQIVND (reference sequence). The V and J ends lost 5 bases and 0 bases, in that order; junction bases with no gene match: 6. CDR3: CASSPGTGVSYEQYF. The CDR3 DNA is TGTGCCAGTAGTCCCGGGACAGGCGTCTCCTACGAGCAGTACTTC. Looking up the rest from reference TRBV19 and TRBJ2-7 gives the full variable domain: DGGITQSPKYLFRKEGQNVTLSCEQNLNHDAMYWYRQDPGQGLRLIYYSQIVNDFQKGDIAEGYSVSREKKESFPLTVTSAQKNPTAFYLCASSPGTGVSYEQYFGPGTRLTVT.

The chain recombines TRBV27 with TRBJ2-2; 12 nucleotides line up with TRBD2. With V trimmed by 4 bases and J by 2 bases, 2 bases remained unmatched. The length of the CDR3 is 16 residues. Germline CDR1 is MNHEY and CDR2 is SMNVEV (reference sequence). The CDR3, as DNA: TGTGCCAGCAGTTCGGGACTAGCGGGCAACACCGGGGAGCTGTTTTTT. The encoded protein is CASSSGLAGNTGELFF.

The J gene is TRBJ1-1, the V gene TRBV7-9; perhaps TRBD1 as D (6 bases). The germline CDR1 and CDR2 sequences are SEHNR and FQNEAQ (reference sequence). There are 15 residues in the CDR3. Trimming removed 6 bases at V and 3 bases at J, with 17 bases between. CDR3 DNA: TGTGCCAGCAGTCGCTTAGGACAGAAAGACACTGAAGCTTTCTTT. Protein sequence: CASSRLGQKDTEAFF.

This chain uses TRBV7-9 with TRBJ2-3, with 16 bases lining up with TRBD2. Unmatched junction bases numbered 1, after V lost 3 bases and J lost 4 bases. The CDR3 loop spans 16 amino acids. The germline gives CDR1 SEHNR, CDR2 FQNEAQ (reference sequence). In DNA, the CDR3 is TGTGCCAGCAGCTTGGGGACTAGCGGGGGGGCAGATACGCAGTATTTT. Protein: CASSLGTSGGADTQYF.

J is TRBJ2-3 and V is TRBV25-1; 7 bases are shared with TRBD1. The germline V gene has CDR1 MGHDK and CDR2 SYGVNS. Trimming took 2 bases from V and 4 from J; bases not matched to a gene: 15. The CDR3 has 18 amino acids. The CDR3 is CASSEGGRQGDLSDTQYF. The CDR3 DNA is TGTGCCAGCAGTGAAGGGGGCAGGCAGGGGGATCTTTCAGATACGCAGTATTTT.

This clone was detected only a few times. The V call is TRBV2, the J call TRBJ2-4; the D gene is possibly TRBD1 (6 bases). Germline V gives CDR1 SNHLY, CDR2 FYNNEI. There are 15 residues in the CDR3. Trimming removed 0 bases at V and 7 bases at J, with 13 bases between. CDR3 in DNA: TGTGCCAGCAGTGAAGCACAGGGAGCTCTTAACATTCAGTACTTC. This translates into CASSEAQGALNIQYF.

The CDR3 reads CASSRGTGLRETQYF. For the CDR3, the DNA is TGTGCCAGCAGCCGCGGGACAGGGTTGCGAGAGACCCAGTACTTC. The chain carries TRBV7-7 and TRBJ2-5; 9 bases fit TRBD1. The V gene's germline CDR1 is SSHAT and CDR2 FNYEAQ (reference sequence). Trimming at V came to 5 bases and at J to 4 bases, leaving 8 bases not matched to a gene. This CDR3 spans 15 amino acids.

This chain uses TRBV13 with TRBJ1-2; 11 bases match TRBD1. V lost 3 bases to trimming and J lost 8 bases; unmatched junction nucleotides: 20. This CDR3 comprises 19 residues. CDR1 and CDR2 from the germline V gene are PRHDT and FYEKMQ (reference sequence). CDR3 protein: CASSFRLLGQGELGRGYTF. The CDR3, as DNA: TGTGCCAGCAGCTTTCGTTTGTTGGGACAGGGGGAATTGGGACGCGGCTACACCTTC.

The chain couples TRBV4-1 to TRBJ2-1; TRBD2 aligns across 8 bases. V shed 4 bases, J shed 9 bases, and the junction held 11 bases outside the gene matches. This CDR3 is 15 amino acids long. CDR1 is MGHRA, CDR2 YSYEKL, per germline. The CDR3 region is CASSPPAGEDGEQFF. For the CDR3, the DNA is TGCGCCAGCAGCCCCCCAGCGGGAGAGGACGGTGAGCAGTTCTTC.

The chain is built from TRBV27 and TRBJ2-2, with D possibly matching TRBD2 (5 bases). Trimming stripped 8 bases from V and 2 bases from J, with 21 bases between. CDR1 MNHEY and CDR2 SMNVEV come from the germline V gene (reference sequence). The CDR3 spans 17 residues. CDR3 coding DNA: TGTGCCAGCGCGGACGGGGTTTATTCAGCCAACACCGGGGAGCTGTTTTTT. Its protein product is CASADGVYSANTGELFF.

This clone came up once. This sequence joins TRBV5-1 and TRBJ1-1; D possibly corresponds to TRBD1 (5 bases). Germline loops: CDR1 SGHRS, CDR2 YFSETQ. CDR3 size: 14 residues. The V and J ends lost 1 base and 3 bases respectively, with 10 bases between them. The CDR3 DNA sequence: TGCGCCAGCAGCTTGACCGACAGATACACTGAAGCTTTCTTT. Its translation: CASSLTDRYTEAFF.

This sequence joins TRBV4-1 and TRBJ2-3; tentative D call: TRBD2 (6 bases). Germline values: CDR1 MGHRA, CDR2 YSYEKL. This CDR3 comprises 17 residues. Trimming cost V 1 base and J 2 bases, with 16 bases left between them. The DNA of the CDR3 is TGCGCCAGCAGCCAAGGAGTGGCGGGGCCCCTCACAGATACGCAGTATTTT. Protein: CASSQGVAGPLTDTQYF.

The chain recombines TRBV2 with TRBJ1-6; unclear D gene. The CDR3 has 12 amino acids. Trimming shortened V by 8 bases and J by 5 bases, and 7 bases separated the two germline ends. Germline CDR1 is SNHLY and CDR2 is FYNNEI. CDR3 residues: CASGPDNSPLHF. In DNA, the CDR3 is TGTGCCAGCGGGCCAGATAATTCACCCCTCCACTTT.

The chain couples TRBV4-1 to TRBJ1-2, with 7 bases fitting TRBD1. This CDR3 is built from 16 residues. Trimming took 2 bases from V and 3 from J; bases not matched to a gene: 9. Germline assignment: CDR1 MGHRA and CDR2 YSYEKL. The CDR3 DNA reads as TGCGCCAGCAGCCAAACCCGGACAGGAACCTACTATGGCTACACCTTC. This sequence encodes CASSQTRTGTYYGYTF.

V gene TRBV2 combines with J gene TRBJ2-2; D may be TRBD2 (7 bases). CDR3 length equals 18 residues. CDR1 is SNHLY, CDR2 FYNNEI, per germline. V dropped 5 bases and J dropped 3 bases, with 22 bases sitting between them. The DNA of the CDR3 is TGTGCCAGCAGTCTTGTTCAAGGGGGGAGGGGAGACACCGGGGAGCTGTTTTTT. As protein: CASSLVQGGRGDTGELFF.

The chain couples TRBV5-1 to TRBJ1-2, with TRBD1 matching over 9 bases. This CDR3 has 15 residues. Per germline, CDR1 SGHRS and CDR2 YFSETQ. The trim removed 3 bases at V and 8 bases at J, leaving 11 bases unmatched. CDR3 DNA: TGCGCCAGCAGCTCGGGGACAGGGTGGACGGCGGGCTACACCTTC. Translated, it gives CASSSGTGWTAGYTF.

V usage is TRBV7-9 and J usage is TRBJ1-1; D is unresolved. CDR3 size: 14 residues. Trimming took 3 bases from V and 4 from J, leaving 12 bases between them. CDR1 is SEHNR, CDR2 FQNEAQ, per germline (reference sequence). DNA for the CDR3: TGTGCCAGCAGCTTTGGCATGAGAGGCACTGAAGCTTTCTTT. This translates into CASSFGMRGTEAFF.